One sample yielded the 6 T cell receptor beta chains listed below, sequenced in a study of blood T cell repertoires in COVID-19. Only in-frame clones appear in the TCRdb table, and some are missing; sequencing was by immunoSEQ multiplex PCR. In the table there are approximately 47,000 clones, 70% to 85% of which are singletons. Sequenced: peripheral blood. All receptors come from a man aged 55 to 69 with acute or convalescent COVID-19.

V usage is TRBV12-5 and J usage is TRBJ2-6; maybe TRBD1 (6 bases). CDR3 length: 18 residues. Germline V gene lookup returns CDR1 LGHNT and CDR2 FRNRAP. Trimming took off 3 bases at V and 0 bases at J, with 15 bases between the two ends. The CDR3 is CASGFGQTSASGANVLTF. The CDR3 DNA sequence: TGTGCTAGTGGTTTCGGACAGACTTCCGCCTCTGGGGCCAACGTCCTGACTTTC.

As for this clone: The junction does not match germline at one end; this may be a read error. The genes are TRBV3-1 (or the pseudogene TRBV3-2) and TRBJ2-7; D is perhaps TRBD1 (5 bases). Germline V CDR1 and CDR2: LGHDT, YNNKEL (reference sequence). The CDR3 runs to 11 residues. CDR3 bases: TGTGCCAGCAGCAAAGACAGTCAGCAGTACTTC. Amino acid sequence: CASSKDSQQYF.

This clone was recorded only once. The V gene is TRBV9, the J gene TRBJ1-1, with 7 bases matching TRBD1. J was trimmed by 3 bases and V by 0 bases; bases with no gene match: 5. In germline, CDR1 is SGDLS, CDR2 YYNGEE. This CDR3 comprises 15 residues. Here the CDR3 reads CASSVEIRGDTEAFF. The CDR3 bases are TGTGCCAGCAGCGTAGAGATCAGGGGGGACACTGAAGCTTTCTTT.

This clone has a single count. CDR3 amino acids: CASSIPRDRDTEAFF. Here the CDR3 DNA reads TGTGCCAGCAGCATTCCCCGGGACAGGGACACTGAAGCTTTCTTT. This chain links TRBV5-5 with TRBJ1-1; 9 bases map to TRBD1. The CDR3 is 15 amino acids. CDR1 and CDR2 from the germline V gene are SGHKS and YYEKEE (reference sequence). J was trimmed by 3 bases and V by 4 bases; bases with no gene match: 7.

The CDR3 DNA reads as TGTGCCAGCAGTTACTCCCGAGAGATGAACACTGAAGCTTTCTTT. Translating gives CASSYSREMNTEAFF. This chain links TRBV6-6 with TRBJ1-1; no definite D call. The CDR3 length is 15 residues. Germline-derived CDR1 and CDR2 are MNHNY and SVGAGI (reference sequence). V was trimmed by 0 bases and J by 0 bases, leaving 8 bases between them.

The chain employs TRBV19 and TRBJ2-7, with D possibly TRBD2 on 5 matching bases. Germline values: CDR1 LNHDA, CDR2 SQIVND (reference sequence). CDR3 size: 15 residues. Trimming removed 3 bases at V and 5 bases at J, with 17 bases between. CDR3 coding DNA: TGTGCCAGTAGTATTGAGGGTCGGGGTTGGCACGAGCAGTACTTC. It yields the protein CASSIEGRGWHEQYF.